Sequencing of this T cell receptor (beta chain) was carried out in a study of blood T cell repertoires in COVID-19. About the study: Sources were T cells, B-cell-depleted T cells, or PBMCs; the material itself was cDNA or gDNA.

Produced via immunoSEQ multiplex PCR; TCRdb's table is partial and in-frame only. The repertoire consists of about 300,000 clones, with around 90% occurring once and the leading ten covering 1% to 1.5%. Germline V gene data show CDR1 as MNHEY and CDR2 as SVGAGI. V shed 7 bases, J shed 5 bases, and the junction held 9 bases outside the gene matches. The CDR3 loop spans 14 amino acids. The rearrangement joins TRBV6-5 to TRBJ2-7; 9 positions agree with TRBD2. The specimen was peripheral blood. The clonotype originates from a man in his 70s with acute or convalescent COVID-19. CDR3 region: CASTPAGGINEQYF. DNA for the CDR3: TGTGCCAGCACCCCGGCGGGAGGGATCAACGAGCAGTACTTC.